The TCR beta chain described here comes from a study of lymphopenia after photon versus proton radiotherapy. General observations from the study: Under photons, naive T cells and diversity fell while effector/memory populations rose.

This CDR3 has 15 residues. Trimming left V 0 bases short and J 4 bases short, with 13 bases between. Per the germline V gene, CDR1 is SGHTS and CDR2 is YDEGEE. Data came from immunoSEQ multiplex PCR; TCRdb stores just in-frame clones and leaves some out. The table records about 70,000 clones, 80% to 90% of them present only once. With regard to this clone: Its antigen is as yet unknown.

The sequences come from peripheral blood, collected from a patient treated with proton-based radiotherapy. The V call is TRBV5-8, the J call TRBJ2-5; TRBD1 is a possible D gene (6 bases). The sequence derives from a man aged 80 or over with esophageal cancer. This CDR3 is CASSLAGTPPETQYF. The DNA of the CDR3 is TGTGCCAGCAGCTTGGCCGGGACACCCCCAGAGACCCAGTACTTC.